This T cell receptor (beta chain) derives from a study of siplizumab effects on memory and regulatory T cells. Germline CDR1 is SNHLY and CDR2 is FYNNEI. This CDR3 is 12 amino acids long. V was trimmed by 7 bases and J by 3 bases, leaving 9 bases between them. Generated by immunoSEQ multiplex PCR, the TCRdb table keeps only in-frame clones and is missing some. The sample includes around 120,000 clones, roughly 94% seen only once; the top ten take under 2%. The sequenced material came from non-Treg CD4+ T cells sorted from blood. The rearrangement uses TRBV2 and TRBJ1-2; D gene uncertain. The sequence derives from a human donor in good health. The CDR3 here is CASMSYDYGYTF. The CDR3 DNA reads TGTGCCAGCATGTCGTACGACTATGGCTACACCTTC.